The 32 T cell receptor beta chains listed next were all sequenced from one sample in a study of T cell clonality in common variable immunodeficiency. Produced via immunoSEQ multiplex PCR; TCRdb's table is partial and in-frame only. The sample yields about 52,000 clones, without any singletons. The sequencing sample was made of peripheral blood mononuclear cells. The receptor set was obtained from a person aged 18 to 70 in good health.

This clone was observed many times. With the read ending 3 residues before the CDR3 end, the germline J gene is used to fill in that end. V is TRBV28 and J is TRBJ2-2; unclear D gene. Per the germline V gene, CDR1 is MDHEN and CDR2 is SYDVKM. Trimming stripped 4 bases from V and 1 base from J, with 7 bases between. This CDR3 has 14 amino acids. CDR3 amino acids: CASSSPGNTGELFF. CDR3 DNA (partial): TGTGCCAGCAGTTCCCCGGGGAACACCGGGGAG.

Many counts were recorded for this clone. The observed sequence ends 3 residues before the CDR3 terminus, with the missing tail filled in from the germline J gene. The chain combines TRBV29-1 with TRBJ2-2, with 13 bases identical to TRBD2. The CDR3 covers 15 residues. Germline CDR1 SQVTM, CDR2 ANQGSEA. V lost 6 bases, J lost 4 bases, and 5 bases stayed unmatched. Partial CDR3 DNA: TGCAGCGTCAGAACTAGCGGGGGGGTCACCGGGGAG. Residues: CSVRTSGGVTGE. In full, the CDR3 is CSVRTSGGVTGELFF.

This clone was seen ten or more times. Read sequence stops 3 residues before the CDR3 end, and the germline J gene provides the missing end. V gene TRBV4-1 combines with J gene TRBJ2-3, with D perhaps TRBD1 (6 bases). CDR1 and CDR2 from the germline V gene are MGHRA and YSYEKL. This CDR3 is 17 amino acids long. With 1 base removed from V and 5 bases from J, the gap between germline ends came to 19 bases. Partial CDR3 DNA: TGCGCCAGCAGCCAAGGTCGTTACAGGGATTGGGGAGATACG. This encodes CASSQGRYRDWGDT. The whole CDR3 is CASSQGRYRDWGDTQYF.

This clone was observed many times. Sequencing ends 3 residues short of the CDR3 end; the germline J gene provides the rest. V usage is TRBV5-4 and J usage is TRBJ2-5; TRBD1 matches at 7 bases. V shed 2 bases and J 4 bases; nucleotides not matched to a gene: 11. Germline values: CDR1 SGHNT, CDR2 YYREEE (reference sequence). This CDR3 is built from 16 residues. This CDR3 is CASSLPTGLDGETQYF. Partial CDR3 DNA: TGTGCCAGCAGCTTACCGACAGGGCTAGACGGAGAGACC.

This clone was counted many times. The CDR3 is cut off 3 residues early in the read; its end comes from the germline J gene. V and J are TRBV12-3 or TRBV12-4 and TRBJ2-5; D call uncertain. This CDR3 spans 16 amino acids. Between the trimmed V and J ends, which lost 3 bases and 5 bases, there was a span of 19 bases. The covered CDR3 bases are TGTGCCAGCAGTTTTAGCCCGACCCCCCCCGAGGAGACC. This sequence encodes CASSFSPTPPEET. The whole CDR3 protein is CASSFSPTPPEETQYF.

Worth noting for this clone: The sequenced fragment ends 3 residues before the CDR3 boundary, so the rest is inferred from the germline J gene. The chain recombines TRBV19 with TRBJ1-5; D unclear. This CDR3 is built from 10 residues. Germline V gene lookup returns CDR1 LNHDA and CDR2 SQIVND (reference sequence). Trimming took off 10 bases at V and 7 bases at J, with 8 bases between the two ends. The DNA read from the CDR3 is TGTGCCACCGAGGGCCAGCCC. This sequence encodes CATEGQP. The whole CDR3 sequence is CATEGQPQHF.

This clone was detected ten times or more. From the germline J gene comes the end of the CDR3, since the read stops 3 residues before it. The V and J genes are TRBV10-3 and TRBJ2-4; D not resolved. Germline V gene lookup returns CDR1 ENHRY and CDR2 SYGVKD. Trimming took 3 bases from V and 0 from J, leaving 6 bases between them. This CDR3 contains 14 residues. The sequenced part of the CDR3 DNA is TGTGCCATCAGTGATAATTTAGCCAAAAACATT. Translated: CAISDNLAKNI. The whole CDR3 sequence reads CAISDNLAKNIQYF.

The table lists this clone with many counts. The read ends 3 residues before the CDR3 terminus; that terminus is restored from the germline J gene. V gene TRBV5-1 combines with J gene TRBJ2-7; 11 bases match TRBD1. Looked up from germline, CDR1 is SGHRS and CDR2 is YFSETQ. This CDR3 comprises 17 residues. Germline trimming cut 2 bases from V and 5 bases from J; bases unmatched to any gene: 12. CDR3 DNA, as far as it was read: TGCGCCAGCAGCTTACCACCTCCGGGACAGGGGGTCAACGAG. Protein sequence: CASSLPPPGQGVNE. The CDR3 as a whole reads CASSLPPPGQGVNEQYF.

This clone was seen repeatedly, ten times or more. The read ends 3 residues shy of where the CDR3 ends; the end is completed using the germline J gene. The chain carries TRBV7-9 and TRBJ1-4; TRBD1 is a possible D gene (5 bases). The germline V and J ends were trimmed by 2 bases and 7 bases, with 14 bases remaining between them. In germline, CDR1 is SEHNR, CDR2 FQNEAQ (reference sequence). CDR3 size: 15 residues. CDR3 bases read: TGTGCCAGCAGCTTAAGTGGGAGGGGAGGTGAAAAA. Its translation: CASSLSGRGGEK. The full CDR3 sequence reads CASSLSGRGGEKLFF.

This clone was recorded many times. Read sequence stops 3 residues before the CDR3 end, and the germline J gene provides the missing end. V gene TRBV7-6 combines with J gene TRBJ2-3; 8 bases agree with TRBD2. The CDR3 is made up of 15 amino acids. Losses at the gene ends were 7 bases for V and 5 bases for J; bases not matched to a gene: 11. Germline values: CDR1 SGHVS, CDR2 FNYEAQ. The chain's CDR3 is CASIPSGGRRDTQYF. The sequenced CDR3 bases are TGTGCCAGCATCCCCTCGGGGGGGCGGAGAGATACG.

This clone was observed many times. The CDR3 extends 3 residues past the end of the read, so its final part is completed from the germline J gene. The rearrangement joins TRBV20-1 to TRBJ1-5, with a weak D call TRBD1 (6 bases). This CDR3 is built from 17 residues. The V gene lost 3 bases and the J gene lost 7 bases, with 25 bases spanning the gap. Germline V lookup: CDR1 DFQATT, CDR2 SNEGSKA (reference sequence). CDR3 bases read: TGCAGTGCTAGTATTTTGGATGTGGCAGGGGAGTACCAGCCC. Protein: CSASILDVAGEYQP. The entire CDR3 sequence reads CSASILDVAGEYQPQHF.

This clone occurred many times. The read terminates 3 residues ahead of where the CDR3 ends, so the germline J gene completes it. The rearrangement joins TRBV12-3 or TRBV12-4 to TRBJ2-1; TRBD1 matches at 11 bases. The CDR3 is 15 amino acids. The V gene end was trimmed by 4 bases and the J gene end by 8 bases; junction bases not matched to a gene: 7. The covered CDR3 bases are TGTGCCAGCAGTTGGACAGGGGGCTTTATGGATGAG. It encodes CASSWTGGFMDE. The complete CDR3 protein is CASSWTGGFMDEQFF.

This clone has just a few counts. The read comes to an end 3 residues before the CDR3 does, leaving the germline J gene to fill in the end. The chain uses TRBV7-9 and TRBJ2-7; 7 bases are a match to TRBD1. The germline V gene encodes CDR1 SEHNR and CDR2 FQNEAQ (reference sequence). V gave up 5 bases and J gave up 4 bases; unmatched junction bases: 11. There are 15 residues in the CDR3. The CDR3 spells CASSPRGRGLYEQYF. CDR3 bases read: TGTGCCAGCAGCCCTCGGGGTAGGGGGCTATACGAG.

This clone was seen many times. The read finishes 3 residues shy of the CDR3 end, and the germline J gene is used to complete it. This chain connects TRBV20-1 to TRBJ2-3, with a tentative D call TRBD2 (6 bases). From germline, CDR1 is DFQATT and CDR2 SNEGSKA (reference sequence). Trimming took off 6 bases at V and 1 base at J, with 14 bases between the two ends. This CDR3 has 14 residues. The sequenced CDR3 bases are TGCAGTGCAGACGATAGCGGACGCACAGATACG. This codes for CSADDSGRTDT. The entire CDR3 is CSADDSGRTDTQYF.

This clone came up many times. Read sequence stops 3 residues before the CDR3 end, and the germline J gene provides the missing end. The chain combines TRBV5-5 with TRBJ2-7; 7 bases are a match to TRBD1. V trimming: 4 bases; J trimming: 3 bases; junction bases outside the gene matches: 7. Germline-derived CDR1 and CDR2 are SGHKS and YYEKEE (reference sequence). This CDR3 region has 14 residues. Here the CDR3 reads CASSGGDSIYEQYF. CDR3 DNA, as far as it was read: TGTGCCAGCAGCGGTGGGGACAGCATCTACGAG.

The sample holds many counts of this clone. The sequenced fragment ends 3 residues before the CDR3 boundary, so the rest is inferred from the germline J gene. The chain links TRBV5-1 to TRBJ2-2; D gene ambiguous. The germline CDR1 and CDR2 sequences are SGHRS and YFSETQ. The CDR3 has 18 amino acids. V gave up 1 base and J gave up 4 bases, with 20 bases separating them. The DNA read from the CDR3 is TGCGCCAGCAGCTTGTCAGTTGCAGAGCGTGGCGGCACCGGGGAG. This codes for CASSLSVAERGGTGE. The whole CDR3 protein is CASSLSVAERGGTGELFF.

In its sample, this clone was seen a few times. Sequencing ends 3 residues short of the CDR3 end; the germline J gene provides the rest. The chain joins TRBV2 to TRBJ1-2, with TRBD1 as a possible D gene (6 bases). The CDR3 is 12 amino acids. V was cut by 3 bases and J by 4 bases, with 6 bases left in between. The germline V gene encodes CDR1 SNHLY and CDR2 FYNNEI. CDR3 region: CASSDRGYGYTF. Partial CDR3 DNA: TGTGCCAGCAGTGACAGGGGCTATGGC.

This clone was seen repeatedly, ten times or more. The read halts 3 residues ahead of the CDR3 end, with the missing end drawn from the germline J gene. This sequence joins TRBV28 and TRBJ2-6; D is ambiguous. Trimming removed 3 bases at V and 1 base at J, with 4 bases between. Per germline, CDR1 MDHEN and CDR2 SYDVKM. The CDR3 is 14 amino acids. The CDR3 loop is CASSFYSGANVLTF. The sequenced CDR3 bases are TGTGCCAGCAGTTTCTATTCTGGGGCCAACGTC.

This clone occurred many times. The read is 3 residues too short to cover the CDR3 end, so that end is filled in from the germline J gene. V usage is TRBV29-1 and J usage is TRBJ1-5, with 10 positions matching TRBD1. The CDR3 runs to 14 residues. Trimming removed 6 bases from V and 5 bases from J; junction bases left unmatched: 7. CDR1 and CDR2 (germline): SQVTM, ANQGSEA. This CDR3 is CSVATGTGDQPQHF. CDR3 bases read: TGCAGCGTAGCGACCGGGACAGGGGATCAGCCC.

As regards this clone: The missing CDR3 end, 3 residues past where the read stops, is filled in from the germline J gene. The V gene is TRBV11-2, the J gene TRBJ2-1, with D maybe TRBD1 (6 bases). V was clipped by 6 bases and J by 0 bases, with 12 bases between them. The CDR3 runs 15 residues. The germline V gene encodes CDR1 SGHAT and CDR2 FQNNGV. CDR3: CASRPTGSSYNEQFF. CDR3 DNA (partial): TGTGCCAGCAGACCCACAGGGAGCTCCTACAATGAG.

This clone was observed a few times. Coverage ceases 3 residues before the CDR3 finishes, and the germline J gene fills in the end. The chain joins TRBV30 to TRBJ1-1; 8 bases fit TRBD1. Germline V lookup: CDR1 GTSNPN, CDR2 SVGIG (reference sequence). Trimming cost V 1 base and J 1 base; bases outside gene matches: 2. This CDR3 comprises 14 residues. CDR3 loop: CAWSGGQGNTEAFF. Incomplete CDR3 DNA: TGTGCCTGGAGTGGAGGACAGGGGAACACTGAA. Full variable domain (outside the CDR3, taken from reference TRBV30 and TRBJ1-1): SQTIHQWPATLVQPVGSPLSLECTVEGTSNPNLYWYRQAAGRGLQLLFYSVGIGQISSEVPQNLSASRPQDRQFILSSKKLLLSDSGFYLCAWSGGQGNTEAFFGQGTRLTVV.

This clone was found many times. The missing CDR3 end, 3 residues past where the read stops, is filled in from the germline J gene. The V call is TRBV5-1, the J call TRBJ2-3; tentative D call: TRBD1 (5 bases). V lost 5 bases, J lost 5 bases, and 6 bases lay in between. Germline V CDR1 and CDR2: SGHRS, YFSETQ. This CDR3 has 11 amino acids. The CDR3 spells CASRQEDTQYF. CDR3 DNA (partial): TGCGCCAGCAGACAGGAAGATACG.

Comments on this clone: Read data end 3 residues before the CDR3 end; the end is taken from the germline J gene. The genes are TRBV11-3 and TRBJ2-1, with D perhaps given as TRBD1 or TRBD2 (5 bases each). Deletions cut 4 bases from V and 0 bases from J, with 7 bases between. The length of the CDR3 is 14 residues. Germline CDR1 is SGHNT and CDR2 is YENEEA. The covered CDR3 bases are TGTGCCAGCAGCTCGAGGGGCTCCTACAATGAG. Its protein product is CASSSRGSYNE. The entire CDR3 sequence reads CASSSRGSYNEQFF.

The table lists this clone with many counts. The read ends 3 residues early relative to the CDR3; the germline J gene fills the gap. J is TRBJ1-2 and V is TRBV7-3, with a weak D call TRBD1 (6 bases). The CDR3 totals 13 residues. Germline assignment: CDR1 SGHTA and CDR2 FQGTGA. The germline V and J ends were trimmed by 5 bases and 5 bases, with 12 bases remaining between them. CDR3 DNA, as far as it was read: TGTGCCAGCAGCCGGGACAAGGAATATGGC. This codes for CASSRDKEYG. From start to end, the CDR3 is CASSRDKEYGYTF.

This clone was detected many times. The read ends 3 residues before the CDR3 terminus; that terminus is restored from the germline J gene. The chain uses TRBV20-1 and TRBJ2-7; 9 nucleotides agree with TRBD1. The CDR3 has 13 amino acids. Germline assignment: CDR1 DFQATT and CDR2 SNEGSKA (reference sequence). After removal of 5 bases from V and 1 base from J, the junction contained 3 bases not matched to a gene. This CDR3 is CSARGTGSYEQYF. Incomplete CDR3 DNA: TGCAGTGCTCGGGGGACAGGGTCCTACGAG.

This clone was recorded at least ten times. The read ends 3 residues shy of where the CDR3 ends; the end is completed using the germline J gene. J is TRBJ1-3 and V is TRBV20-1; 8 nucleotides line up with TRBD1. Per germline, CDR1 DFQATT and CDR2 SNEGSKA (reference sequence). V lost 6 bases, J lost 4 bases, and 8 bases stayed unmatched. The CDR3 totals 14 residues. The sequenced part of the CDR3 DNA is TGCAGTGCCCCCGGACAGGGCGAGGGAAACACC. It codes for CSAPGQGEGNT. The entire CDR3 protein is CSAPGQGEGNTIYF.

This clone was seen at least ten times. The CDR3 is cut off 3 residues early in the read; its end comes from the germline J gene. The rearrangement joins TRBV5-1 to TRBJ1-2, with TRBD1 as a possible D gene (6 bases). V was cut by 0 bases and J by 0 bases, with 6 bases left in between. The CDR3 is 14 amino acids. Germline V gives CDR1 SGHRS, CDR2 YFSETQ. The CDR3 DNA, read in part, is TGCGCCAGCAGCTTGGACAGGGCTAACTATGGC. Translation gives CASSLDRANYG. The full CDR3 reads CASSLDRANYGYTF. Supplemented by reference TRBV5-1 and TRBJ1-2, the full variable domain reads KAGVTQTPRYLIKTRGQQVTLSCSPISGHRSVSWYQQTPGQGLQFLFEYFSETQRNKGNFPGRFSGRQFSNSRSEMNVSTLELGDSALYLCASSLDRANYGYTFGSGTRLTVV.

This clone has ten or more counts. The CDR3 is cut off 3 residues early in the read; its end comes from the germline J gene. The chain combines TRBV5-1 with TRBJ2-3; D not resolved. The CDR3 has 13 amino acids. Germline CDR1 reads SGHRS; CDR2 reads YFSETQ. Trimming stripped 0 bases from V and 1 base from J, with 3 bases between. The CDR3: CASSLEGTDTQYF. Incomplete CDR3 DNA: TGCGCCAGCAGCTTGGAGGGCACAGATACG.

Many counts were recorded for this clone. The read ends 3 residues early relative to the CDR3; the germline J gene fills the gap. The chain is built from TRBV5-1 and TRBJ2-7; D perhaps matches TRBD1 (5 bases). This CDR3 is built from 13 residues. V was shortened by 3 bases and J by 0 bases, with 7 bases between the two germline ends. Germline CDR1 is SGHRS and CDR2 is YFSETQ. CDR3: CASSSTGSYEQYF. CDR3 bases read: TGCGCCAGCAGCTCAACAGGCTCCTACGAG.

In the case of this clone: Coverage ceases 3 residues before the CDR3 finishes, and the germline J gene fills in the end. The chain recombines TRBV11-3 with TRBJ2-1; D unresolved. V was pared by 8 bases and J by 6 bases, with 11 bases between. Germline V gene lookup returns CDR1 SGHNT and CDR2 YENEEA. The CDR3 has 12 amino acids. CDR3 in amino acids: CASPDILNEQFF. The DNA read from the CDR3 is TGTGCCAGCCCCGACATCCTCAATGAG.

This clone was seen ten or more times. The missing CDR3 end, 3 residues past where the read stops, is filled in from the germline J gene. The chain is built from TRBV29-1 and TRBJ2-5, with D unresolved. The CDR3 covers 13 residues. The germline V gene encodes CDR1 SQVTM and CDR2 ANQGSEA. V was shortened by 3 bases and J by 4 bases, with 12 bases between the two germline ends. CDR3 DNA, as far as it was read: TGCAGCGTTGATTCCCCTGCCGGAGAGACC. This sequence encodes CSVDSPAGET. In full, the CDR3 is CSVDSPAGETQYF.

This clone came up many times. The read ends 3 residues shy of where the CDR3 ends; the end is completed using the germline J gene. The V and J genes are TRBV7-3 and TRBJ2-7; weak D call: TRBD1 (5 bases). The length of the CDR3 is 14 residues. V dropped 5 bases and J dropped 2 bases, with 13 bases sitting between them. Germline values: CDR1 SGHTA, CDR2 FQGTGA. The covered CDR3 bases are TGTGCCAGCAGCAAGAGCCAGGGTCCCTACGAG. This translates into CASSKSQGPYE. The whole CDR3 sequence is CASSKSQGPYEQYF.